This TCR beta chain emerged from a study of blood T cell repertoires in COVID-19. Data came from immunoSEQ multiplex PCR; TCRdb stores just in-frame clones and leaves some out. The sample carries 470,000 or so clones, around 90% recorded once. Germline V gene data show CDR1 as MDHEN and CDR2 as SYDVKM. The CDR3 is made up of 18 amino acids. Losses at the gene ends were 1 base for V and 1 base for J; bases not matched to a gene: 10. Participants' reported clinical history set cohort assignment. Sequenced material: PBMCs or T cells enriched from blood (not recorded which). The chain joins TRBV28 to TRBJ2-7; the match to TRBD1 covers 10 bases. The clonotype originates from a woman aged 18-30 years with acute COVID-19. CDR3 protein: CASSLSLDRDRGSYEQYF. The CDR3 bases are TGTGCCAGCAGTTTATCCCTCGACCGGGACAGGGGTTCCTACGAGCAGTACTTC.